Listed here are 30 T cell receptor beta chains from one sample, sequenced in a study of cytomegalovirus exposure and HLA in healthy donors. The study ran its PCR with 60 Vbeta and 13 Jbeta primers. Method: immunoSEQ multiplex PCR; TCRdb's copy keeps in-frame clones and lacks some. The data hold about 120,000 clones, with approximately 84% observed a single time. Sequenced sample: PBMCs. These receptors came from a man between 18 and 29 years old in good health and CMV-seropositive.

The J gene is TRBJ1-5, the V gene TRBV12-5; D not resolved. Germline V gene data show CDR1 as LGHNT and CDR2 as FRNRAP. Trimming shortened V by 6 bases and J by 4 bases, and 4 bases separated the two germline ends. The CDR3 covers 11 residues. CDR3 amino acids: CASGGNQPQHF. CDR3 DNA: TGTGCTAGTGGCGGGAATCAGCCCCAGCATTTT.

J is TRBJ2-1 and V is TRBV5-5, with TRBD1 matching over 8 bases. The CDR3 is 15 amino acids. Trimming cost V 0 bases and J 7 bases; bases outside gene matches: 6. Germline V lookup: CDR1 SGHKS, CDR2 YYEKEE (reference sequence). DNA for the CDR3: TGTGCCAGCAGCTTGGGTCAGGGGGCGGGGAATGAGCAGTTCTTC. Protein: CASSLGQGAGNEQFF.

The chain joins TRBV7-2 to TRBJ2-7; no definite D call. V dropped 4 bases and J dropped 6 bases, with 13 bases sitting between them. Germline V gene lookup returns CDR1 SGHTA and CDR2 FQGNSA. The CDR3 runs to 13 residues. The CDR3 sequence: CASSSSNTGEQYF. As DNA, the CDR3 is TGTGCCAGCAGCTCAAGTAACACGGGCGAGCAGTACTTC.

This clone was seen a few times. This chain connects TRBV29-1 to TRBJ1-1; D is possibly TRBD1 (6 bases). The CDR3 sequence is 14 residues long. With 6 bases removed from V and 0 bases from J, the gap between germline ends came to 14 bases. The germline V gene has CDR1 SQVTM and CDR2 ANQGSEA. The CDR3 nucleotides are TGCAGCGTGCACGGAGGGGGGGTGAACACTGAAGCTTTCTTT. It specifies CSVHGGGVNTEAFF.

This chain connects TRBV29-1 to TRBJ2-5; a weak D match, TRBD2 (6 bases). The length of the CDR3 is 13 residues. In germline, CDR1 is SQVTM, CDR2 ANQGSEA. Trimming cost V 6 bases and J 4 bases, with 15 bases left between them. The CDR3, as DNA: TGCAGCGTCATGACTAGTGGAGGAGAGACCCAGTACTTC. Residues: CSVMTSGGETQYF.

The genes are TRBV19 and TRBJ1-2; D remains unclear. V lost 1 base to trimming and J lost 4 bases, with 13 bases between them. Germline V gives CDR1 LNHDA, CDR2 SQIVND (reference sequence). CDR3 length: 15 amino acids. The CDR3 region has the DNA TGTGCCAGTAGTATAGGTTACCAGGTCTCCTATGGCTACACCTTC. It is translated as CASSIGYQVSYGYTF. Looking up the rest from reference TRBV19 and TRBJ1-2 gives the full variable domain: DGGITQSPKYLFRKEGQNVTLSCEQNLNHDAMYWYRQDPGQGLRLIYYSQIVNDFQKGDIAEGYSVSREKKESFPLTVTSAQKNPTAFYLCASSIGYQVSYGYTFGSGTRLTVV.

The V call is TRBV18, the J call TRBJ1-3; a weak D match, TRBD1 (6 bases). V lost 5 bases and J 2 bases, leaving 10 bases between the germline ends. The CDR3 has 14 amino acids. Germline-derived CDR1 and CDR2 are KGHSH and LQKENI. CDR3 in amino acids: CASSDNRAGNTIYF. In DNA, the CDR3 is TGTGCCAGCTCAGACAACAGGGCTGGAAACACCATATATTTT.

The V and J genes are TRBV10-1 and TRBJ2-1; 10 positions match TRBD2. Germline V gene data show CDR1 as WNHNN and CDR2 as SYGVQD (reference sequence). J lost 0 bases, V lost 1 base, and 3 bases had no gene match. The CDR3 contains 17 residues. The CDR3 reads CASSEYPSGSSYNEQFF. Written as DNA, the CDR3 is TGCGCCAGCAGTGAGTACCCTAGCGGGAGCTCCTACAATGAGCAGTTCTTC.

CDR3 sequence: CASSQGRTYGYTF. The CDR3 region has the DNA TGCGCCAGCAGCCAAGGGCGGACTTATGGCTACACCTTC. The chain recombines TRBV4-3 with TRBJ1-2; the D is unclear. CDR3 length: 13 residues. The germline V gene encodes CDR1 LGHNA and CDR2 YSLEER. Trimming shortened V by 1 base and J by 5 bases, and 8 bases separated the two germline ends.

The chain uses TRBV11-2 and TRBJ2-3; 9 bases agree with TRBD2. V lost 1 base to trimming and J lost 5 bases; unmatched junction nucleotides: 4. The CDR3 is 15 residues long. Per the germline V gene, CDR1 is SGHAT and CDR2 is FQNNGV. The CDR3 region has the DNA TGTGCCAGCAGCTTAGCGCGGGGGGGCGTAGATACGCAGTATTTT. It translates to CASSLARGGVDTQYF.

CDR3 region: CACGGYSGYEQYF. CDR3 nucleotide sequence: TGTGCCTGCGGGGGATATAGCGGCTACGAGCAGTACTTC. The J gene is TRBJ2-7, the V gene TRBV19, with 7 positions matching TRBD2. The germline V gene encodes CDR1 LNHDA and CDR2 SQIVND (reference sequence). The CDR3 has 13 amino acids. V lost 11 bases to trimming and J lost 3 bases; unmatched junction nucleotides: 10. Using reference TRBV19 and TRBJ2-7 for the parts outside the CDR3, the full variable domain is DGGITQSPKYLFRKEGQNVTLSCEQNLNHDAMYWYRQDPGQGLRLIYYSQIVNDFQKGDIAEGYSVSREKKESFPLTVTSAQKNPTAFYLCACGGYSGYEQYFGPGTRLTVT.

This chain connects TRBV27 to TRBJ2-3; a possible D gene is TRBD2 (7 bases). Germline V gives CDR1 MNHEY, CDR2 SMNVEV (reference sequence). The CDR3 is 13 residues long. With 8 bases removed from V and 4 bases from J, the gap between germline ends came to 13 bases. The CDR3 region has the DNA TGTGCCAGCCTTAGGGGGGGTTCAGATACGCAGTATTTT. It translates to CASLRGGSDTQYF.

The CDR3 is CASSYSLGPNTEAFF. CDR3 sequence (DNA): TGTGCCAGCAGTTACTCGCTAGGTCCGAACACTGAAGCTTTCTTT. The gene calls are TRBV6-6 and TRBJ1-1; D not resolved. The CDR3 loop spans 15 amino acids. Germline V gene lookup returns CDR1 MNHNY and CDR2 SVGAGI (reference sequence). V was pared by 0 bases and J by 1 base, with 9 bases between.

The V call is TRBV19, the J call TRBJ1-1, with unresolved D. The CDR3 loop spans 15 amino acids. The germline V and J ends were trimmed by 2 bases and 4 bases, with 14 bases remaining between them. Germline loops: CDR1 LNHDA, CDR2 SQIVND (reference sequence). CDR3 coding DNA: TGTGCCAGTAGTATATCGACCGGTGGAGGCACTGAAGCTTTCTTT. Encoded protein: CASSISTGGGTEAFF.

V usage is TRBV27 and J usage is TRBJ2-1, with a possible D match to TRBD2 (7 bases). The length of the CDR3 is 15 residues. The germline gives CDR1 MNHEY, CDR2 SMNVEV (reference sequence). The germline V and J ends were trimmed by 6 bases and 9 bases, with 21 bases remaining between them. The CDR3, as DNA: TGTGCCAGCAGCTTACACCCGGGGGGCACAATTGAGCAGTTCTTC. It yields the protein CASSLHPGGTIEQFF.

The chain uses TRBV11-2 and TRBJ2-2, with TRBD2 identical over 11 bases. Trimming took 8 bases from V and 5 from J; bases not matched to a gene: 13. The CDR3 contains 17 residues. Germline values: CDR1 SGHAT, CDR2 FQNNGV. The CDR3 DNA reads as TGTGCCAGCCAGATAGCGGGGGGGCCAGGGAGAACCGGGGAGCTGTTTTTT. It yields the protein CASQIAGGPGRTGELFF.

The V call is TRBV7-2, the J call TRBJ2-5; D is ambiguous. The J call may be in error: the DNA end matches TRBJ2-7 better. Germline CDR1 reads SGHTA; CDR2 reads FQGNSA. The CDR3 runs 13 residues. The CDR3 region has the DNA TGTGCCAGCAGCTTAGGAGGCCCCTACGAGCAGTACTTC. Translated: CASSLGGPYEQYF.

The chain carries TRBV13 and TRBJ2-7; D may be TRBD2 (6 bases). CDR3 size: 13 residues. Germline V CDR1 and CDR2: PRHDT, FYEKMQ (reference sequence). V was clipped by 6 bases and J by 7 bases, with 16 bases between them. DNA of the CDR3: TGTGCCAGCAGTTTTGGGACTTCGGGGGAGCAGTACTTC. Protein: CASSFGTSGEQYF.

V is TRBV6-1 and J is TRBJ2-7, with 9 nucleotides matching TRBD1. The CDR3 has 14 amino acids. Germline values: CDR1 MNHNS, CDR2 SASEGT. The J segment lost 4 bases and the V segment lost 6 bases, leaving 7 bases of the junction unmatched. The CDR3 DNA reads as TGTGCCAGCAGCACCGGGACAGGGTGGTACGAGCAGTACTTC. Residues: CASSTGTGWYEQYF.

The table lists this clone with a few counts. The rearrangement uses TRBV19 and TRBJ2-1; D is possibly TRBD1 (5 bases). Germline CDR1 reads LNHDA; CDR2 reads SQIVND (reference sequence). V was clipped by 3 bases and J by 6 bases, with 9 bases between them. The CDR3 contains 13 residues. The CDR3 loop reads CASSIPGPNEQFF. The CDR3 DNA sequence: TGTGCCAGTAGTATCCCAGGGCCCAATGAGCAGTTCTTC.

The chain links TRBV27 to TRBJ1-5, with 8 bases fitting TRBD1. The V gene's germline CDR1 is MNHEY and CDR2 SMNVEV (reference sequence). There are 17 residues in the CDR3. V lost 1 base to trimming and J lost 5 bases; unmatched junction nucleotides: 10. The CDR3 spells CASSLWAGGAVHQPQHF. The CDR3 DNA is TGTGCCAGCAGTTTATGGGCAGGGGGCGCGGTCCATCAGCCCCAGCATTTT.

This clone was seen a few times. This chain uses TRBV6-6 with TRBJ1-1, with TRBD1 matching 7 bases. Germline assignment: CDR1 MNHNY and CDR2 SVGAGI (reference sequence). This CDR3 has 13 residues. V lost 6 bases and J lost 5; bases outside the gene matches: 6. CDR3 nucleotides: TGTGCCAGCAGCTCGCAGGGGGGTACTGAAGCTTTCTTT. Protein product: CASSSQGGTEAFF.

The chain is built from TRBV2 and TRBJ1-3; the D is unclear. The germline V gene has CDR1 SNHLY and CDR2 FYNNEI. V gave up 4 bases and J gave up 12 bases, with 22 bases separating them. The CDR3 length is 15 residues. This chain's CDR3 is CASSVGRGIREGIYF. CDR3 sequence (DNA): TGTGCCAGCAGTGTGGGGAGAGGAATCCGGGAAGGCATATATTTT.

For the CDR3, the DNA is TGTGCCAGTAGAACAAATCGGGACAGGGTGAGCGAAGCTTTCTTT. Its protein is CASRTNRDRVSEAFF. The chain is built from TRBV19 and TRBJ1-1, with TRBD1 matching 9 bases. The V segment lost 6 bases and the J segment 8 bases; nucleotides outside the gene matches: 13. CDR1 is LNHDA, CDR2 SQIVND, per germline (reference sequence). The CDR3 runs 15 residues.

V is TRBV7-7 and J is TRBJ2-2; D unclear. V dropped 5 bases and J dropped 3 bases, with 10 bases sitting between them. CDR1 is SSHAT and CDR2 is FNYEAQ in the germline V gene (reference sequence). The CDR3 is made up of 14 amino acids. CDR3 coding DNA: TGTGCCAGCAGCCTAGACACATACACCGGGGAGCTGTTTTTT. Protein product: CASSLDTYTGELFF.

The chain carries TRBV4-3 and TRBJ1-2; no clear D gene. Germline CDR1 reads LGHNA; CDR2 reads YSLEER. CDR3 size: 16 residues. With 1 base removed from V and 0 bases from J, the gap between germline ends came to 12 bases. CDR3 coding DNA: TGCGCCAGCAGCCAAGGAGGCGGCCAAGCTAACTATGGCTACACCTTC. Protein product: CASSQGGGQANYGYTF.

J is TRBJ1-1 and V is TRBV5-1; 7 positions agree with TRBD1. Trimming removed 3 bases from V and 4 bases from J; junction bases left unmatched: 3. This CDR3 spans 13 amino acids. Germline V lookup: CDR1 SGHRS, CDR2 YFSETQ. The DNA of the CDR3 is TGCGCCAGCAGCTCTACAGGGGTCACTGAAGCTTTCTTT. Translating gives CASSSTGVTEAFF.

This chain uses TRBV6-6 with TRBJ2-5; 7 positions agree with TRBD1. CDR3 size: 15 residues. Germline CDR1 reads MNHNY; CDR2 reads SVGAGI (reference sequence). Trimming at V came to 5 bases and at J to 2 bases, leaving 8 bases not matched to a gene. This CDR3 is CASSGRGQTQETQYF. In nucleotides, the CDR3 is TGTGCCAGCAGTGGACGGGGACAGACGCAAGAGACCCAGTACTTC.

The count of this clone is one. V gene TRBV29-1 combines with J gene TRBJ1-6, with 7 bases matching TRBD1. Germline CDR1 SQVTM, CDR2 ANQGSEA. The CDR3 sequence is 18 residues long. V shed 3 bases and J 0 bases; nucleotides not matched to a gene: 11. The CDR3 spells CSVEVEGQPSSYNSPLHF. CDR3 DNA: TGCAGCGTTGAGGTAGAGGGACAGCCAAGCTCCTATAATTCACCCCTCCACTTT.

This clone was seen only once. The chain combines TRBV4-1 with TRBJ2-5; 10 nucleotides agree with TRBD2. CDR3 length: 16 residues. Looked up from germline, CDR1 is MGHRA and CDR2 is YSYEKL. The V gene end was trimmed by 0 bases and the J gene end by 6 bases; junction bases not matched to a gene: 7. The CDR3 DNA reads TGCGCCAGCAGCCAAGATGCTAGCGGGGGTTTAAAGACCCAGTACTTC. It translates to CASSQDASGGLKTQYF.